This record looks at one T cell receptor (beta chain) sequence and its context. Its target is unknown. This sample was taken from a study of graft-versus-host responses after intestinal transplantation. Whole-study context: Each of the recipients got a multivisceral, liver-intestinal, or isolated intestinal transplant. Tacrolimus and steroids were given for around three years to all recipients after anti-thymocyte globulin induction. Overall study findings and caveats: GvH clones turned up in recipient marrow; some had shown up first in ileum or blood. Early after transplant, HvG clones declined as circulating GvH clones peaked.

The protocol was immunoSEQ multiplex PCR, while the TCRdb copy is restricted to in-frame clones and leaves out a portion. Of more than 85,000 clones listed, roughly 93% are singletons. Per germline, CDR1 MGHRA and CDR2 YSYEKL. Deletions cut 0 bases from V and 4 bases from J, with 10 bases between. The CDR3 totals 15 residues. The specimen was unstimulated CD8+ T cells sorted from spleen or lymph node cells, collected before intestinal transplant. The sequence came from a human donor who received an intestinal transplant. The V gene is TRBV4-1, the J gene TRBJ2-1; D remains ambiguous. CDR3 sequence (DNA): TGCGCCAGCAGCCAAGATGTAAGTCAGTACAATGAGCAGTTCTTC. Translated: CASSQDVSQYNEQFF.